What follows are 25 T cell receptor beta chains derived from one specimen sequenced in a study of Ad26.COV2.S vaccination and SARS-CoV-2 variants. Treatment given: some 20 received Ad26.COV2.S at low or high dose, single or two shots; roughly five received placebo; per-sample allocation not given. Collection of samples fell on day 63 after the first vaccine or placebo injection. Some clones are missing from TCRdb's copy, which holds only in-frame ones; the method was immunoSEQ multiplex PCR. The sample has about 420,000 clones; roughly 90% are singletons. Sequencing was performed on peripheral blood, taken in a trial of Ad26.COV2.S vaccine versus placebo. Every receptor here comes from a person between 18 and 65 years old who received the Ad26.COV2.S COVID-19 vaccine or a placebo.

This chain connects TRBV5-4 to TRBJ1-5; D possibly corresponds to TRBD1 (5 bases). CDR1 is SGHNT, CDR2 YYREEE, per germline (reference sequence). The CDR3 length is 12 residues. Trimming removed 3 bases from V and 7 bases from J, with 8 bases in between. This CDR3 reads CASSSRGQPQHF. The CDR3 DNA reads TGTGCCAGCAGCTCCCGGGGGCAGCCCCAGCATTTT.

J is TRBJ1-2 and V is TRBV11-1; TRBD1 is a possible D gene (6 bases). The CDR3 is 11 residues long. From germline, CDR1 is SGHAT and CDR2 FQDESV (reference sequence). The V end was cut by 4 bases, the J end by 8 bases, with 8 bases between. CDR3 residues: CASSSQGGYTF. The CDR3 region has the DNA TGTGCCAGCAGCTCACAGGGAGGCTACACCTTC.

A few counts support this clone. The chain has TRBV5-1 and TRBJ2-1; D is uncertain. Germline V gene sequence: CDR1 SGHRS, CDR2 YFSETQ. Deletions cut 2 bases from V and 5 bases from J, with 8 bases between. This CDR3 contains 13 residues. The CDR3 is CASSFEMNNEQFF. The CDR3, as DNA: TGCGCCAGCAGCTTCGAGATGAACAATGAGCAGTTCTTC.

The gene calls are TRBV20-1 and TRBJ1-5; D not resolved. This CDR3 region has 11 residues. Germline CDR1 DFQATT, CDR2 SNEGSKA (reference sequence). The V gene lost 5 bases and the J gene lost 6 bases, with 8 bases spanning the gap. CDR3 coding DNA: TGCAGTGCTGGAAAAGTTCAGCCCCAGCATTTT. Protein sequence: CSAGKVQPQHF.

This clone was seen just once. The rearrangement uses TRBV7-9 and TRBJ2-3; 8 nucleotides match TRBD2. V was clipped by 4 bases and J by 3 bases; unmatched bases: 3. Per the germline V gene, CDR1 is SEHNR and CDR2 is FQNEAQ (reference sequence). The CDR3 contains 14 residues. The CDR3 DNA reads TGTGCCAGCAGCTCTAGCGGGTTGACAGATACGCAGTATTTT. It translates to CASSSSGLTDTQYF. Complete variable domain (other parts from reference TRBV7-9 and TRBJ2-3): DTGVSQNPRHKITKRGQNVTFRCDPISEHNRLYWYRQTLGQGPEFLTYFQNEAQLEKSRLLSDRFSAERPKGSFSTLEIQRTEQGDSAMYLCASSSSGLTDTQYFGPGTRLTVL.

The chain uses TRBV5-4 and TRBJ1-1; maybe TRBD1 (5 bases). The length of the CDR3 is 14 residues. The germline V gene has CDR1 SGHNT and CDR2 YYREEE (reference sequence). Trimming removed 4 bases from V and 2 bases from J, with 12 bases in between. CDR3 nucleotides: TGTGCCAGCAGCCAAAGGAGGGGTAACACTGAAGCTTTCTTT. Its translation is CASSQRRGNTEAFF. Together with reference TRBV5-4 and TRBJ1-1, the CDR3 gives the full variable domain: ETGVTQSPTHLIKTRGQQVTLRCSSQSGHNTVSWYQQALGQGPQFIFQYYREEENGRGNFPPRFSGLQFPNYSSELNVNALELDDSALYLCASSQRRGNTEAFFGQGTRLTVV.

The rearrangement links TRBV27 to TRBJ2-3; 8 bases align to TRBD1. There are 16 residues in the CDR3. The V gene's germline CDR1 is MNHEY and CDR2 SMNVEV (reference sequence). V shed 6 bases, J shed 1 base, and the junction held 9 bases outside the gene matches. CDR3: CASRGAAGQGTDTQYF. DNA of the CDR3: TGTGCCAGCAGAGGCGCCGCGGGACAGGGCACAGATACGCAGTATTTT.

A single count supports this clone. The rearrangement uses TRBV14 and TRBJ2-7, with D possibly being TRBD1 or TRBD2 (6 bases each). V was cut by 5 bases and J by 0 bases, with 14 bases left in between. Per the germline V gene, CDR1 is SGHDN and CDR2 is FVKESK. This CDR3 comprises 15 residues. The CDR3 spells CASSRRDTFSYEQYF. The CDR3 DNA follows: TGTGCCAGCAGCAGGAGGGACACCTTCTCCTACGAGCAGTACTTC. Complete variable domain (other parts from reference TRBV14 and TRBJ2-7): EAGVTQFPSHSVIEKGQTVTLRCDPISGHDNLYWYRRVMGKEIKFLLHFVKESKQDESGMPNNRFLAERTGGTYSTLKVQPAELEDSGVYFCASSRRDTFSYEQYFGPGTRLTVT.

V gene TRBV19 combines with J gene TRBJ2-3; the match to TRBD2 covers 10 bases. Unmatched junction bases numbered 4, after V lost 7 bases and J lost 6 bases. Germline CDR1 reads LNHDA; CDR2 reads SQIVND (reference sequence). The CDR3 covers 13 residues. CDR3 in amino acids: CASKLAGSDTQYF. The CDR3 coding sequence is TGTGCCAGTAAACTAGCGGGGTCGGATACGCAGTATTTT.

The chain recombines TRBV19 with TRBJ2-4; TRBD2 is a possible D gene (6 bases). Germline V gene lookup returns CDR1 LNHDA and CDR2 SQIVND (reference sequence). Trimming took 6 bases from V and 7 from J, leaving 13 bases between them. The CDR3 contains 13 residues. The CDR3 region has the DNA TGTGCCAGTAGCCCGACTAGTTGGAACATTCAGTACTTC. Protein: CASSPTSWNIQYF.

A single count supports this clone. This rearrangement joins TRBV7-8 to TRBJ2-7; D is unclear. Trimming removed 2 bases at V and 6 bases at J, with 17 bases between. CDR1 and CDR2 (germline): SGHVS, FQNEAQ. The CDR3 runs to 15 residues. This chain's CDR3 is CASSLQRLRRGEQYF. The DNA of the CDR3 is TGTGCCAGCAGCTTACAGCGTCTCCGTCGCGGCGAGCAGTACTTC. The variable domain in full, completed from reference TRBV7-8 and TRBJ2-7, reads GAGVSQSPRYKVAKRGQDVALRCDPISGHVSLFWYQQALGQGPEFLTYFQNEAQLDKSGLPSDRFFAERPEGSVSTLKIQRTQQEDSAVYLCASSLQRLRRGEQYFGPGTRLTVT.

This clone was detected a few times. The rearrangement links TRBV28 to TRBJ2-3, with 7 bases fitting TRBD1. The ends lost 7 bases at V and 3 bases at J; junction bases unmatched: 10. Per germline, CDR1 MDHEN and CDR2 SYDVKM. The CDR3 extends over 15 amino acids. The CDR3 sequence: CASTKPGQKTDTQYF. As DNA, the CDR3 is TGTGCCAGCACCAAGCCGGGACAGAAAACAGATACGCAGTATTTT.

The chain joins TRBV7-2 to TRBJ2-5; TRBD1 or TRBD2 may be the D gene (5 bases each). The CDR3 spans 16 residues. Germline CDR1 is SGHTA and CDR2 is FQGNSA. The V end lost 4 bases, the J end lost 1 base, and 16 bases lay between the germline ends. CDR3 amino acids: CASSWNGGGFQETQYF. DNA of the CDR3: TGTGCCAGCAGCTGGAATGGGGGTGGGTTCCAAGAGACCCAGTACTTC. Based on the CDR3 plus reference TRBV7-2 and TRBJ2-5, the full variable domain is GAGVSQSPSNKVTEKGKDVELRCDPISGHTALYWYRQSLGQGLEFLIYFQGNSAPDKSGLPSDRFSAERTGGSVSTLTIQRTQQEDSAVYLCASSWNGGGFQETQYFGPGTRLLVL.

The J gene is TRBJ2-5, the V gene TRBV10-3; 9 positions agree with TRBD1. CDR1 ENHRY and CDR2 SYGVKD come from the germline V gene. V gave up 3 bases and J gave up 4 bases; unmatched junction bases: 9. The CDR3 sequence is 16 residues long. CDR3 sequence: CAISDPDRGGRETQYF. In DNA form, the CDR3 reads TGTGCCATCAGTGACCCGGACAGGGGTGGACGAGAGACCCAGTACTTC.

The chain is built from TRBV30 and TRBJ2-7, with 7 bases aligning to TRBD2. This CDR3 has 15 amino acids. Germline CDR1 is GTSNPN and CDR2 is SVGIG (reference sequence). Losses at the gene ends were 2 bases for V and 0 bases for J; bases not matched to a gene: 7. The DNA of the CDR3 is TGTGCCTGGAGTTTCAAGACTAGCAGCTCCTACGAGCAGTACTTC. Encoded protein: CAWSFKTSSSYEQYF.

In the case of this clone: Mismatch with germline at one junction end may stem from a read error. The chain employs TRBV7-9 and TRBJ2-7; a possible D gene is TRBD2 (6 bases). In germline, CDR1 is SEHNR, CDR2 FQNEAQ (reference sequence). CDR3 length: 14 residues. The DNA of the CDR3 is TGTGCCAGCAGCCGCCTCGGGACTGATTACGCGCAGTACTTC. Protein product: CASSRLGTDYAQYF.

The chain carries TRBV6-5 and TRBJ2-7; TRBD1 matches 9 bases. The CDR3 is made up of 15 amino acids. Germline CDR1 MNHEY, CDR2 SVGAGI. V dropped 6 bases and J dropped 0; count of bases not matched to a gene: 6. CDR3: CASRDRGFPSYEQYF. The CDR3 coding sequence is TGTGCCAGCAGGGACAGGGGATTCCCCTCCTACGAGCAGTACTTC.

The V call is TRBV7-9, the J call TRBJ2-7; 7 bases line up with TRBD2. Germline assignment: CDR1 SEHNR and CDR2 FQNEAQ (reference sequence). V was pared by 4 bases and J by 3 bases, with 0 bases of the junction left unmatched. The CDR3 consists of 12 residues. CDR3 amino acids: CASSWGGYEQYF. DNA of the CDR3: TGTGCCAGCAGCTGGGGGGGCTACGAGCAGTACTTC.

This chain connects TRBV19 to TRBJ1-6, with D possibly matching TRBD1 (6 bases). The germline V gene encodes CDR1 LNHDA and CDR2 SQIVND (reference sequence). This CDR3 is 16 amino acids long. The ends were cut back, 4 bases at V and 7 bases at J, with 17 bases in the middle. CDR3 loop: CASSSGYRARNSPLHF. In DNA form, the CDR3 reads TGTGCCAGTAGTAGCGGATACAGGGCTAGGAATTCACCCCTCCACTTT.

The chain is built from TRBV3-1 (or the pseudogene TRBV3-2) and TRBJ2-3; no definite D call. Looked up from germline, CDR1 is LGHDT and CDR2 is YNNKEL (reference sequence). Trimming stripped 3 bases from V and 6 bases from J, with 4 bases between. The CDR3 spans 11 residues. The CDR3 protein is CASSHADTQYF. The CDR3 nucleotides are TGTGCCAGCAGCCACGCGGATACGCAGTATTTT.

J is TRBJ1-5 and V is TRBV3-1 (or the pseudogene TRBV3-2), with 7 bases matching TRBD1. CDR1 is LGHDT and CDR2 is YNNKEL in the germline V gene (reference sequence). The CDR3 spans 15 residues. The junction had 10 bases not matched to a gene; V was cut back by 6 bases and J by 5 bases. CDR3 sequence reads: CASSPKTGADQPQHF. The CDR3 DNA sequence: TGTGCCAGCAGTCCCAAAACAGGGGCGGATCAGCCCCAGCATTTT.

This clone was seen once. The V call is TRBV5-4, the J call TRBJ2-1; D possibly corresponds to TRBD2 (6 bases). The length of the CDR3 is 15 residues. Trimming took 4 bases from V and 8 from J, leaving 19 bases between them. Germline-derived CDR1 and CDR2 are SGHNT and YYREEE (reference sequence). CDR3 DNA sequence: TGTGCCAGCAGCGCCTGGGGGGTGTATAGCGATGAGCAGTTCTTC. Its protein is CASSAWGVYSDEQFF.

A few counts support this clone. The chain employs TRBV6-4 and TRBJ2-2; 8 positions match TRBD1. CDR1 is MRHNA and CDR2 is SNTAGT in the germline V gene. The CDR3 extends over 14 amino acids. The V gene end was trimmed by 6 bases and the J gene end by 8 bases; junction bases not matched to a gene: 8. CDR3 sequence reads: CASSPDRESGELFF. CDR3 DNA sequence: TGTGCCAGCAGCCCGGACAGGGAGAGTGGGGAGCTGTTTTTT.

This sequence joins TRBV12-5 and TRBJ1-2, with 7 positions matching TRBD1. The length of the CDR3 is 14 residues. The junction had 5 bases not matched to a gene; V was cut back by 1 base and J by 6 bases. The germline CDR1 and CDR2 sequences are LGHNT and FRNRAP. CDR3 bases: TGTGCTAGTGGTTTGGGGACAGGCGCCAATGGCTACACCTTC. Protein: CASGLGTGANGYTF.

The V gene is TRBV12-3 or TRBV12-4, the J gene TRBJ1-5, with D perhaps matching TRBD1 (6 bases). The CDR3 is 11 amino acids. Trimming shortened V by 8 bases and J by 5 bases, and 7 bases separated the two germline ends. CDR3 sequence reads: CASGGHQPQHF. Written as DNA, the CDR3 is TGTGCCAGCGGGGGGCATCAGCCCCAGCATTTT.